This is a list of T cell receptor beta chains from one sample in a study of cytomegalovirus exposure and HLA in healthy donors. Generated by immunoSEQ multiplex PCR, the TCRdb table keeps only in-frame clones and is missing some. Of approximately 130,000 clones in the sample, roughly 85% were seen once. Source material: PBMCs. All receptors derive from a middle-aged man in good health and CMV-seronegative. The CDR3 runs from the conserved cysteine through the conserved F or W. The D gene is left open where the match is weak. Not every row has a clone size; where given, it reads once, few, many or a size class.

V gene	D gene	clone size	J gene	CDR3 length	CDR3 protein	CDR3 DNA
TRBV11-2	NA	NA	TRBJ1-1	13	CASSLTPNTEAFF	TGTGCCAGCAGCTTAACACCGAACACTGAAGCTTTCTTT
TRBV7-3	NA	NA	TRBJ1-6	14	CASSLTGPGTPLHF	TGTGCCAGCAGCTTAACAGGGCCCGGGACACCCCTCCACTTT
TRBV27	NA	NA	TRBJ1-4	13	CASGRRVNEKLFF	TGTGCCAGCGGGAGAAGGGTTAATGAAAAACTGTTTTTT
TRBV7-9	NA	NA	TRBJ1-6	14	CSSSSAGDNSPLHF	TGTTCCAGCAGCTCCGCAGGGGATAATTCACCCCTCCACTTT
TRBV7-3	TRBD1	NA	TRBJ1-2	14	CASSLRAGGYGYTF	TGTGCCAGCAGCTTAAGGGCAGGGGGCTATGGCTACACCTTC
TRBV7-2	NA	NA	TRBJ1-2	13	CASRTLGAYGYTF	TGTGCCAGCAGGACTTTGGGGGCCTATGGCTACACCTTC
TRBV2	TRBD1	few	TRBJ1-1	14	CASRIRGQSTEAFF	TGTGCCAGCAGGATCAGGGGGCAGAGCACTGAAGCTTTCTTT
TRBV5-4	NA	NA	TRBJ2-7	14	CASSLGGSSYEQYF	TGTGCCAGCAGCTTGGGAGGCAGCTCCTACGAGCAGTACTTC
TRBV20-1	NA	NA	TRBJ2-1	11	CSARGQSEQFF	TGCAGTGCTAGGGGGCAGAGTGAGCAGTTCTTC
TRBV28	NA	NA	TRBJ1-4	15	CASRGAGGLSAGLFF	TGTGCCAGCAGAGGGGCGGGGGGGTTAAGTGCAGGACTGTTTTTT
TRBV11-2	TRBD2	NA	TRBJ2-1	16	CASSLVAGMGYNEQFF	TGTGCCAGCAGCTTAGTAGCGGGAATGGGTTACAATGAGCAGTTCTTC
TRBV29-1	NA	NA	TRBJ2-2	13	CSAGTTNTGELFF	TGCAGCGCCGGGACAACGAACACCGGGGAGCTGTTTTTT
TRBV5-1	NA	NA	TRBJ2-1	12	CASSFIVNEQFF	TGCGCCAGCAGCTTCATTGTCAATGAGCAGTTCTTC
TRBV5-6	NA	NA	TRBJ2-2	16	CASSHTGFGDTGELFF	TGTGCCAGCAGCCATACAGGGTTTGGGGACACCGGGGAGCTGTTTTTT
TRBV5-1	TRBD1	NA	TRBJ2-3	15	CASRPTGDRTDTQYF	TGCGCCAGCAGGCCAACAGGGGACCGCACAGATACGCAGTATTTT
TRBV19	TRBD1	NA	TRBJ2-7	14	CASSGRDSPYEQYF	TGTGCCAGTAGTGGAAGGGACAGCCCCTACGAGCAGTACTTC
TRBV13	TRBD1	NA	TRBJ2-7	14	CASSEGTESYEQYF	TGTGCCAGCAGCGAGGGGACAGAGTCCTACGAGCAGTACTTC
TRBV5-4	NA	NA	TRBJ1-2	14	CASSFRDFNYGYTF	TGTGCCAGCAGCTTCCGGGATTTTAACTATGGCTACACCTTC
TRBV9	TRBD2	NA	TRBJ2-3	17	CASSVAGRGGSTDTQYF	TGTGCCAGCAGCGTAGCTGGGCGGGGGGGGAGCACAGATACGCAGTATTTT
TRBV4-3	NA	NA	TRBJ2-3	15	CASSPTLVKSDTQYF	TGCGCCAGCAGCCCGACCCTAGTAAAGTCAGATACGCAGTATTTT
TRBV7-9	NA	NA	TRBJ2-6	16	CASSASWGGGANVLTF	TGTGCCAGCAGCGCCTCGTGGGGCGGTGGGGCCAACGTCCTGACTTTC
TRBV5-4	NA	NA	TRBJ1-4	14	CASSFSGVDEKLFF	TGTGCCAGCAGCTTTTCAGGGGTGGATGAAAAACTGTTTTTT
TRBV19	TRBD1	NA	TRBJ2-1	15	CASSMRTGEYNEQFF	TGTGCCAGTAGTATGCGGACAGGGGAATACAATGAGCAGTTCTTC
TRBV7-8	TRBD1	NA	TRBJ1-2	12	CASSRDREGYTF	TGTGCCAGCAGCCGAGACAGGGAAGGCTACACCTTC
TRBV27	NA	once	TRBJ2-3	13	CASSSTNTDTQYF	TGTGCCAGCAGTTCGACAAACACAGATACGCAGTATTTT
TRBV2	NA	NA	TRBJ2-5	13	CASSGASQETQYF	TGTGCCAGCAGTGGGGCCTCACAAGAGACCCAGTACTTC
TRBV25-1	NA	NA	TRBJ1-1	16	CASSEQVWGGRDEAFF	TGTGCCAGCAGTGAGCAGGTATGGGGGGGTCGGGATGAAGCTTTCTTT
TRBV18	TRBD2	NA	TRBJ2-2	16	CASSPLAGAGTGELFF	TGTGCCAGCTCACCATTAGCGGGAGCGGGCACCGGGGAGCTGTTTTTT